This entry lists 22 T cell receptor beta chains sequenced from one sample in a study of post-analysis software for immune sequencing data (dated by TCRdb to between 2014 and 2017). These receptors' targets are unknown. Study-wide conclusions, independent of this receptor: About five TRBV segments, including TRBV5-6, TRBV5-1 and TRBV20-1, were significantly more frequent in patients than controls.

Receptor libraries were prepared by PCR. The instrument was an Illumina HiSeq 2500. To reduce PCR and sequencing biases, unique molecular identifiers were built into the TCR beta cDNA libraries. Through fastp at Q25 and MiXCR, TCRdb rebuilt clones from the public reads, retaining in-frame beta chains. Rows merge per CDR3 protein into single entries with the most common DNA and genes. The sample table records approximately 630,000 distinct CDR3 sequences; 55% to 60% of these occur just once. The ten largest clones capture approximately 10% of the sample. The sequencing input was blood. The receptors were gathered from a girl aged 2-10 years with multiple sclerosis.

Written as DNA, the CDR3 is TGTGCCAGCAGCTTTGCCCAGGGAGCAGATACGCAGTATTTT. Translating it yields CASSFAQGADTQYF. The V call is TRBV7-6, the J call TRBJ2-3, with D possibly being TRBD1 or TRBD2 (5 bases each). Germline loops: CDR1 SGHVS, CDR2 FNYEAQ. Trimming pared 3 bases from V and 4 bases from J, leaving 11 bases between. This CDR3 is built from 14 residues.

This chain uses TRBV7-6 with TRBJ2-5, with D possibly matching TRBD1 (6 bases). In germline, CDR1 is SGHVS, CDR2 FNYEAQ. V was cut by 5 bases and J by 2 bases, with 15 bases left in between. The CDR3 is 15 residues long. The CDR3 DNA sequence: TGTGCCAGCAGCCTTGCCAGGGGTGAGCAAGAGACCCAGTACTTC. Protein sequence: CASSLARGEQETQYF.

This clonotype occurred once. V gene TRBV29-1 combines with J gene TRBJ1-1; 8 nucleotides align to TRBD1. The CDR3 runs 13 residues. The J segment lost 5 bases and the V segment lost 3 bases, leaving 5 bases of the junction unmatched. CDR1 is SQVTM, CDR2 ANQGSEA, per germline. The CDR3 nucleotides are TGCAGCGTTGAGAGCAGGGGGCAAACTGAAGCTTTCTTT. Its translation: CSVESRGQTEAFF.

This chain joins TRBV4-3 and TRBJ2-3; tentatively, D is TRBD2 (5 bases). The CDR3 consists of 17 residues. Germline CDR1 reads LGHNA; CDR2 reads YSLEER. Trimming cost V 0 bases and J 6 bases, with 19 bases left between them. The CDR3 here is CASSQDRATRDGDTQYF. CDR3 nucleotides: TGCGCCAGCAGCCAAGATAGGGCAACCCGGGATGGGGATACGCAGTATTTT.

This clonotype has more than one count but fewer than ten. The J gene is TRBJ2-7, the V gene TRBV12-3 or TRBV12-4; D is ambiguous. The CDR3 is 13 amino acids. The ends were cut back, 5 bases at V and 4 bases at J, with 12 bases in the middle. CDR3 loop: CASSVVVGYEQYF. Written as DNA, the CDR3 is TGTGCCAGCAGTGTGGTGGTGGGGTACGAGCAGTACTTC.

The chain recombines TRBV20-1 with TRBJ2-1, with 9 bases fitting TRBD2. The CDR3 extends over 15 amino acids. Germline loops: CDR1 DFQATT, CDR2 SNEGSKA (reference sequence). Unmatched junction bases numbered 6, after V lost 5 bases and J lost 1 base. The CDR3 DNA sequence: TGCAGTGCTCCGCGACTAGCGGAGTCCTACAATGAGCAGTTCTTC. This codes for CSAPRLAESYNEQFF.

The rearrangement links TRBV6-2 or TRBV6-3 to TRBJ2-1; the match to TRBD2 covers 9 bases. Germline V gene sequence: CDR1 MNHEY, CDR2 SVGEGT. The V and J ends lost 4 bases and 7 bases, in that order; junction bases with no gene match: 8. CDR3 length equals 15 residues. CDR3 sequence reads: CASSLRGGAVNEQFF. The DNA of the CDR3 is TGTGCCAGCAGTTTACGCGGGGGGGCCGTTAATGAGCAGTTCTTC.

This clonotype was detected a few times. The DNA of the CDR3 is TGTGCCAGCAGTTTGGGGAAAGTGGGGCAGTTCTTC. Protein: CASSLGKVGQFF. The chain has TRBV25-1 and TRBJ2-1; D is uncertain. V dropped 5 bases and J dropped 12 bases, with 14 bases sitting between them. The CDR3 covers 12 residues. Germline CDR1 and CDR2: MGHDK and SYGVNS.

This clonotype was picked up many times. This sequence joins TRBV7-2 and TRBJ2-5; 11 nucleotides align to TRBD2. Trimming at V came to 5 bases and at J to 5 bases, leaving 7 bases not matched to a gene. The CDR3 loop spans 15 amino acids. Per germline, CDR1 SGHTA and CDR2 FQGNSA. CDR3 region: CASSPRVAGGETQYF. The CDR3 DNA follows: TGTGCCAGCAGCCCCCGAGTAGCGGGAGGGGAGACCCAGTACTTC.

The rearrangement joins TRBV2 to TRBJ1-4; TRBD1 might be the D (5 bases). CDR1 and CDR2 from the germline V gene are SNHLY and FYNNEI. The germline V and J ends were trimmed by 3 bases and 7 bases, with 15 bases remaining between them. CDR3 length: 15 amino acids. DNA for the CDR3: TGTGCCAGCAGTGAGGCGGGTCAGGGAAGTGAAAAACTGTTTTTT. Protein: CASSEAGQGSEKLFF.

The rearrangement uses TRBV29-1 and TRBJ1-1; D not certain. The CDR3 length is 13 residues. V was shortened by 4 bases and J by 4 bases, with 13 bases between the two germline ends. Germline V gene sequence: CDR1 SQVTM, CDR2 ANQGSEA. In DNA, the CDR3 is TGCAGCGTTGCTAGGGCGGAGGCCACTGAAGCTTTCTTT. Its protein product is CSVARAEATEAFF.

This chain joins TRBV5-6 and TRBJ1-2; D is undetermined. The CDR3 consists of 14 residues. Germline lookup yields CDR1 SGHDT and CDR2 YYEEEE. Trimming removed 2 bases from V and 3 bases from J, with 11 bases in between. In DNA form, the CDR3 reads TGTGCCAGCAGCTTCCGAGACGGTGACTATGGCTACACCTTC. Translated, it gives CASSFRDGDYGYTF. Complete variable domain (other parts from reference TRBV5-6 and TRBJ1-2): DAGVTQSPTHLIKTRGQQVTLRCSPKSGHDTVSWYQQALGQGPQFIFQYYEEEERQRGNFPDRFSGHQFPNYSSELNVNALLLGDSALYLCASSFRDGDYGYTFGSGTRLTVV.

The V call is TRBV5-1, the J call TRBJ2-3, with TRBD1 identical over 9 bases. Trimming took 3 bases from V and 2 from J; bases not matched to a gene: 4. CDR1 and CDR2 from the germline V gene are SGHRS and YFSETQ. This CDR3 has 15 amino acids. In nucleotides, the CDR3 is TGCGCCAGCAGCTGGACAGGGGTGGACACAGATACGCAGTATTTT. Translating gives CASSWTGVDTDTQYF.

The rearrangement joins TRBV10-3 to TRBJ2-3, with a tentative D call TRBD1 (6 bases). The V end lost 8 bases, the J end lost 1 base, and 13 bases lay between the germline ends. CDR3 length: 14 amino acids. Germline-derived CDR1 and CDR2 are ENHRY and SYGVKD. For the CDR3, the DNA is TGTGCCATCCATCAGGGGCCCGGCACAGATACGCAGTATTTT. Encoded protein: CAIHQGPGTDTQYF.

The V call is TRBV28, the J call TRBJ1-1; weak D call: TRBD1 (5 bases). The CDR3 has 13 amino acids. Germline assignment: CDR1 MDHEN and CDR2 SYDVKM. The V and J ends lost 1 base and 6 bases respectively, with 9 bases between them. In DNA form, the CDR3 reads TGTGCCAGCAGTTTATCAGGGACCGCTGAAGCTTTCTTT. Amino acid sequence: CASSLSGTAEAFF.

This rearrangement joins TRBV12-3 or TRBV12-4 to TRBJ2-1; tentatively, D is TRBD2 (7 bases). This CDR3 is 19 amino acids long. The V end was cut by 7 bases, the J end by 4 bases, with 29 bases between. The CDR3 DNA reads TGTGCCAGCACTCATGAGGGGGGGGGGCCGGTAGGTCCGTACAATGAGCAGTTCTTC. Translation gives CASTHEGGGPVGPYNEQFF.

This clonotype was observed a handful of times. The V call is TRBV4-3, the J call TRBJ2-3, with D maybe TRBD2 (6 bases). The germline CDR1 and CDR2 sequences are LGHNA and YSLEER. V lost 5 bases to trimming and J lost 4 bases, with 13 bases between them. The CDR3 sequence is 14 residues long. In DNA form, the CDR3 reads TGCGCCAGCAGCTGGGGAGGCGATGCAGATACGCAGTATTTT. Encoded protein: CASSWGGDADTQYF.

This chain connects TRBV6-6 to TRBJ1-6, with D possibly being TRBD1 (6 bases). Germline loops: CDR1 MNHNY, CDR2 SVGAGI (reference sequence). Trimming took off 0 bases at V and 8 bases at J, with 8 bases between the two ends. The CDR3 spans 14 residues. The DNA of the CDR3 is TGTGCCAGCAGTTACTCGAAGGGGGATTCACCCCTCCACTTT. Residues: CASSYSKGDSPLHF.

This chain links TRBV27 with TRBJ1-1; D is undetermined. This CDR3 is 15 amino acids long. V lost 2 bases to trimming and J lost 4 bases, with 14 bases between them. CDR1 and CDR2 from the germline V gene are MNHEY and SMNVEV (reference sequence). The CDR3: CASSLTRSRATEAFF. The DNA for the CDR3 is TGTGCCAGCAGTTTAACCCGGAGCAGAGCCACTGAAGCTTTCTTT.

The rearrangement links TRBV10-1 to TRBJ2-1, with D unclear. V was trimmed by 4 bases and J by 8 bases, leaving 9 bases between them. Germline lookup yields CDR1 WNHNN and CDR2 SYGVQD (reference sequence). The CDR3 covers 12 residues. The CDR3 loop reads CASSALTDEQFF. CDR3 DNA sequence: TGCGCCAGCAGTGCGTTGACGGATGAGCAGTTCTTC.

V is TRBV12-3 or TRBV12-4 and J is TRBJ2-1; either TRBD1 or TRBD2 may fit D (6 bases each). V was pared by 1 base and J by 10 bases, with 17 bases between. This CDR3 has 15 residues. The CDR3 DNA reads TGTGCCAGCAGTTTAGAGGGGGGTATACAGGACGAGCAGTTCTTC. Its protein product is CASSLEGGIQDEQFF.

The chain has TRBV7-8 and TRBJ2-5; D perhaps matches TRBD1 (8 bases). The CDR3 contains 15 residues. Germline assignment: CDR1 SGHVS and CDR2 FQNEAQ. Trimming removed 4 bases at V and 8 bases at J, with 20 bases between. The CDR3 loop reads CASSSDRTGGDTQYF. In nucleotides, the CDR3 is TGTGCCAGCAGCTCAGACCGTACAGGGGGGGATACCCAGTACTTC. The entire variable domain, with the rest obtained from reference TRBV7-8 and TRBJ2-5, is as follows: GAGVSQSPRYKVAKRGQDVALRCDPISGHVSLFWYQQALGQGPEFLTYFQNEAQLDKSGLPSDRFFAERPEGSVSTLKIQRTQQEDSAVYLCASSSDRTGGDTQYFGPGTRLLVL.